The clone carrying this T cell receptor (beta chain) occurred a few times. Its antigen remains unidentified. This sample stems from a study of T cell repertoires in cytomegalovirus infection. Looking at the study overall: Public TCR beta signatures provided an indication of both CMV infection and a matching HLA type.

Findings of the study overall: Based on cumulative public TCR beta family frequency, carriers of CMV plus the relevant HLA were identified. What dominated the ex vivo response were HLA-C-restricted CMV-specific TCR beta clonotypes.

TCRdb analysed the reads with MiXCR anew, one entry per CDR3 protein. The table includes roughly 760,000 distinct CDR3 sequences, 35% to 40% detected once. CDR1 is MNHEY, CDR2 SVGAGI, per germline. V was cut by 5 bases and J by 1 base, with 20 bases left in between. The CDR3 runs to 17 residues. The sequence was obtained from a human donor in good health (CMV status not recorded). Some clones in this sample may be carry-over from other donors' samples. The chain links TRBV6-5 to TRBJ1-2; no firm D call. The sample comprised PBMCs. The CDR3 region has the DNA TGTGCCAGCAGTCCCATCGGACCCTTGGGATATAACTATGGCTACACCTTC. Translating it yields CASSPIGPLGYNYGYTF.